This TCR beta chain was obtained from a study of cytomegalovirus exposure and HLA in healthy donors. Study outcomes and limitations: When analyzed later, a missense DCLRE1C variant was found to be linked to TCR beta V- and J-gene trimming. Despite most TCR sequences being rare, some public TCRs occurred in many donors. In a later analysis, the majority of CMV-associated beta chains seemingly showed HLA restriction. An analysis was carried out later, and it reportedly showed fewer N-insertions in an Asian-associated ancestry cluster than the approximately 610-donor mean.

This PCR relied on a set of 60 Vbeta primers and 13 Jbeta primers. Assay: immunoSEQ multiplex PCR; the TCRdb copy retains only in-frame clones and omits some. In the table there are fewer than 250,000 clones, roughly four fifths of which are singletons. The germline V gene encodes CDR1 SEHNR and CDR2 FQNEAQ (reference sequence). This CDR3 comprises 16 residues. Trimming removed 2 bases at V and 6 bases at J, with 20 bases between. Remarks on this clone: Its antigen is undetermined.

This receptor was taken from a woman aged 25 to 39 in good health and CMV-seropositive. The sequenced material came from PBMCs. The V call is TRBV7-9, the J call TRBJ2-7, with D perhaps matching TRBD1 (6 bases). CDR3 in DNA: TGTGCCAGCAGCTTATCAGGCGGAAACAGGGCTAGCGAGCAGTACTTC. It is translated as CASSLSGGNRASEQYF.